The next 7 T cell receptor beta chains were all read from a single sample in a study of T cells in Graves' hyperthyroidism and ophthalmopathy. RNA transcripts provided the source from which TCR beta CDR3 regions were amplified. HTBI primers were employed in a first-round RT-PCR of the TCR CDR3. TCRdb called the multiplex PCR reads again in MiXCR, with one record for every CDR3 protein. Among 250,000 or so distinct CDR3 sequences listed, over 12% were seen once. Sequenced sample: blood. The receptors were sampled from a woman between 45 and 60 years old with Graves' hyperthyroidism that later progressed to Graves' ophthalmopathy.

This clonotype has at least ten counts. The chain couples TRBV15 to TRBJ1-3; no reliable D call. Germline loops: CDR1 LNHNV, CDR2 YYDKDF (reference sequence). Between the trimmed V and J ends, which lost 3 bases and 3 bases, there was a span of 12 bases. This CDR3 is built from 15 residues. The CDR3 loop is CATSSPSTFGNTIYF. CDR3 sequence (DNA): TGTGCCACCAGCAGCCCCTCGACATTTGGAAACACCATATATTTT.

The chain carries TRBV5-1 and TRBJ1-1; D remains ambiguous. V dropped 0 bases and J dropped 5 bases, with 8 bases sitting between them. Germline lookup yields CDR1 SGHRS and CDR2 YFSETQ. The CDR3 is made up of 13 amino acids. Written as DNA, the CDR3 is TGCGCCAGCAGCTTGGGTGTGAGGACTGAAGCTTTCTTT. Translation gives CASSLGVRTEAFF.

This clonotype was seen many times. The V call is TRBV7-2, the J call TRBJ1-2; 7 nucleotides align to TRBD1. The germline gives CDR1 SGHTA, CDR2 FQGNSA. With V trimmed by 10 bases and J by 8 bases, 13 bases remained unmatched. The CDR3 is 13 amino acids. The CDR3 region has the DNA TGTGCCACCCCTAACAGGGGCGCGGGGGGCTACACCTTC. It specifies CATPNRGAGGYTF.

In its sample, this clonotype was seen a few times. The rearrangement uses TRBV7-9 and TRBJ2-3; 9 bases agree with TRBD2. Germline loops: CDR1 SEHNR, CDR2 FQNEAQ (reference sequence). The CDR3 has 16 residues. The V segment lost 3 bases and the J segment 1 base; nucleotides outside the gene matches: 5. The CDR3 loop is CASSFDSGRGTDTQYF. The CDR3 coding sequence is TGTGCCAGCAGCTTCGATAGCGGGAGAGGCACAGATACGCAGTATTTT.

This clonotype was picked up many times. The junction differs from germline at one of its ends, possibly a read error. J is TRBJ2-1 and V is TRBV5-1; D call uncertain. From germline, CDR1 is SGHRS and CDR2 YFSETQ. CDR3 length: 11 residues. This chain's CDR3 is CASSYYDEQFF. The CDR3 DNA reads TGCGCCAGCAGCTACTACGATGAGCAGTTCTTC.

This clonotype was picked up many times. The chain employs TRBV2 and TRBJ2-1; D could derive from TRBD1 or TRBD2 (6 bases each). Trimming shortened V by 2 bases and J by 3 bases, and 14 bases separated the two germline ends. Germline CDR1 SNHLY, CDR2 FYNNEI. The CDR3 length is 16 residues. The CDR3 bases are TGTGCCAGCAGTGAATGGGGGGCGGAGCGCTACAATGAGCAGTTCTTC. This codes for CASSEWGAERYNEQFF.

There are a few counts of this clonotype. V gene TRBV10-3 combines with J gene TRBJ1-1; 7 bases fit TRBD1. With V trimmed by 6 bases and J by 4 bases, 2 bases remained unmatched. Germline V lookup: CDR1 ENHRY, CDR2 SYGVKD. This CDR3 region has 12 residues. For the CDR3, the DNA is TGTGCCATCAGGACAGGGACCACTGAAGCTTTCTTT. Protein product: CAIRTGTTEAFF.